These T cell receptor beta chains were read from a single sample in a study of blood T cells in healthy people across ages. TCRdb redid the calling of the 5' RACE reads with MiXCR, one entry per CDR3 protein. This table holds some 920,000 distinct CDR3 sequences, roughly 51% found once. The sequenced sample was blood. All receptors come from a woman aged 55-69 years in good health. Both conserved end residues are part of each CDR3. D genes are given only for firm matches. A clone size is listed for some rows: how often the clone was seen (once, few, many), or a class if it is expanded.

CDR3nt: TGTGCCACCAGCAGAGAGTTTGTTGCGGGAACGGGAGAGCAGTACTTC; CDR3aa: CATSREFVAGTGEQYF; v_gene: TRBV15; j_gene: TRBJ2-7; abundance: few; d_gene: NA
CDR3nt: TGTGCCAGCAGTTACTCGCGGGGGACCTACGAGCAGTACTTC; CDR3aa: CASSYSRGTYEQYF; v_gene: TRBV6-2/TRBV6-3; j_gene: TRBJ2-7; abundance: NA; d_gene: TRBD2
CDR3nt: TGCGCCAGCAGCAGCGGACTAGCGGGAGTGGTCGGTCAAGAGACCCAGTACTTC; CDR3aa: CASSSGLAGVVGQETQYF; v_gene: TRBV5-1; j_gene: TRBJ2-5; abundance: NA; d_gene: TRBD2
CDR3nt: TGTGCCAGCTCACCAATCCAACCTCCCACAGATACGCAGTATTTT; CDR3aa: CASSPIQPPTDTQYF; v_gene: TRBV18; j_gene: TRBJ2-3; abundance: NA; d_gene: NA
CDR3nt: TGTGCCAGCAGCTTAATGGGAGGTCTGAACACCGGGGAGCTGTTTTTT; CDR3aa: CASSLMGGLNTGELFF; v_gene: TRBV7-2; j_gene: TRBJ2-2; abundance: few; d_gene: NA
CDR3nt: TGTGCCAGCAGTCAACGGGACAGGTGGGCGGATGAGCAGTTCTTC; CDR3aa: CASSQRDRWADEQFF; v_gene: TRBV6-5; j_gene: TRBJ2-1; abundance: few; d_gene: TRBD1
CDR3nt: TGCAGCGCCCTGGACCAAATAAGCTCCTACGAGCAGTACTTC; CDR3aa: CSALDQISSYEQYF; v_gene: TRBV29-1; j_gene: TRBJ2-7; abundance: NA; d_gene: NA
CDR3nt: TGCGCCAGCAGCCAAGTCCCGGGACTAGCGGGAGGGGGTGAGCAGTTCTTC; CDR3aa: CASSQVPGLAGGGEQFF; v_gene: TRBV4-1; j_gene: TRBJ2-1; abundance: NA; d_gene: TRBD2
CDR3nt: TGTGCCAGCAGCTTAACCAGGACAGGGAGGACTGAAGCTTTCTTT; CDR3aa: CASSLTRTGRTEAFF; v_gene: TRBV7-9; j_gene: TRBJ1-1; abundance: NA; d_gene: TRBD1
CDR3nt: TGTGCCAGCAGCATAGTGGCCTCTGGGGCCAACGTCCTGACTTTC; CDR3aa: CASSIVASGANVLTF; v_gene: TRBV7-3; j_gene: TRBJ2-6; abundance: few; d_gene: NA
CDR3nt: TGTGCCAGCAGCCAAACGAGGATCTCACCCCTCCACTTT; CDR3aa: CASSQTRISPLHF; v_gene: TRBV4-2; j_gene: TRBJ1-6; abundance: few; d_gene: NA
CDR3nt: TGCGCCAGCTCTCAGAGCCCTTGGCAAGAGACCCAGTACTTC; CDR3aa: CASSQSPWQETQYF; v_gene: TRBV4-3; j_gene: TRBJ2-5; abundance: NA; d_gene: NA
CDR3nt: TGTGCCTGGAGGCGGACGGGATTTTCTTACGAGCAGTACTTC; CDR3aa: CAWRRTGFSYEQYF; v_gene: TRBV30; j_gene: TRBJ2-7; abundance: NA; d_gene: NA
CDR3nt: TGTGCCAGCAGTCCCCGAAGGGGCGGGGAGCTGTTTTTT; CDR3aa: CASSPRRGGELFF; v_gene: TRBV27; j_gene: TRBJ2-2; abundance: NA; d_gene: NA
CDR3nt: TGTGCCAGCAGCCAACAGGCGGGAGGTGGCAACTACGAGCAGTACTTC; CDR3aa: CASSQQAGGGNYEQYF; v_gene: TRBV4-2; j_gene: TRBJ2-7; abundance: NA; d_gene: TRBD2
CDR3nt: TGCGCCAGCAGCTCCCGACCTCCTAGCGGCGTTACTAGCACAGATACGCAGTATTTT; CDR3aa: CASSSRPPSGVTSTDTQYF; v_gene: TRBV5-1; j_gene: TRBJ2-3; abundance: NA; d_gene: TRBD2
CDR3nt: TGTGCCAGCAGCCAAGACAGTTATGGCTACACCTTC; CDR3aa: CASSQDSYGYTF; v_gene: TRBV16; j_gene: TRBJ1-2; abundance: many; d_gene: NA
CDR3nt: TGCGCCAGCAGCCAGTCATTGACCAAAAGCTCCTACAATGAGCAGTTCTTC; CDR3aa: CASSQSLTKSSYNEQFF; v_gene: TRBV4-1; j_gene: TRBJ2-1; abundance: NA; d_gene: NA
CDR3nt: TGCGCCAGCAGCCAAGAGTTGATAGCGGGGTTAAATGAGCAGTTCTTC; CDR3aa: CASSQELIAGLNEQFF; v_gene: TRBV4-1; j_gene: TRBJ2-1; abundance: once; d_gene: TRBD2
CDR3nt: TGCGCCAGCAGCGCCAAGGGGAATCCGGATGGCTACACCTTC; CDR3aa: CASSAKGNPDGYTF; v_gene: TRBV5-1; j_gene: TRBJ1-2; abundance: few; d_gene: NA
CDR3nt: TGCAGTGCTAGAGAGTGGACAGGGCTAAAAAACATTCAGTACTTC; CDR3aa: CSAREWTGLKNIQYF; v_gene: TRBV20-1; j_gene: TRBJ2-4; abundance: few; d_gene: TRBD1
CDR3nt: TGTGCCAGCAGCTTAGATCCGGCCCGGGTCGACGAGCAGTACTTC; CDR3aa: CASSLDPARVDEQYF; v_gene: TRBV11-2; j_gene: TRBJ2-7; abundance: NA; d_gene: NA
CDR3nt: TGTGCCAGCAGAATCGGACTAGGAACCTACGAGCAGTACTTC; CDR3aa: CASRIGLGTYEQYF; v_gene: TRBV28; j_gene: TRBJ2-7; abundance: few; d_gene: TRBD2
CDR3nt: TGCGCCAGCAGCCGGTCGTCGTTGGGACTCTCAGGCACCGGGGAGCTGTTTTTT; CDR3aa: CASSRSSLGLSGTGELFF; v_gene: TRBV4-3; j_gene: TRBJ2-2; abundance: NA; d_gene: NA
CDR3nt: TGTGCCAGCAGTTTTCCCTGGGTAGCGGGAGAAGAGCAGTACTTC; CDR3aa: CASSFPWVAGEEQYF; v_gene: TRBV28; j_gene: TRBJ2-7; abundance: few; d_gene: TRBD2
CDR3nt: TGTGCCAGCAGCGTTCGGGGAGTGCACGATACGCAGTATTTT; CDR3aa: CASSVRGVHDTQYF; v_gene: TRBV9; j_gene: TRBJ2-3; abundance: NA; d_gene: NA
CDR3nt: TGTGCCAGCACCCCTCCGGGACAGGACTACGAGCAGTACTTC; CDR3aa: CASTPPGQDYEQYF; v_gene: TRBV28; j_gene: TRBJ2-7; abundance: NA; d_gene: TRBD1
CDR3nt: TGCAGTGCCAAGGGGGCTCTAGCCAAAGACATTCAGTACTTC; CDR3aa: CSAKGALAKDIQYF; v_gene: TRBV20-1; j_gene: TRBJ2-4; abundance: NA; d_gene: TRBD1
CDR3nt: TGCAGCGTTTACGATACAGGGGGCCACGAGCAGTACTTC; CDR3aa: CSVYDTGGHEQYF; v_gene: TRBV29-1; j_gene: TRBJ2-7; abundance: NA; d_gene: TRBD1
CDR3nt: TGCGCCAGCAGCTTTGAGGGGCGCAATCAGCCCCAGCATTTT; CDR3aa: CASSFEGRNQPQHF; v_gene: TRBV5-1; j_gene: TRBJ1-5; abundance: NA; d_gene: NA
CDR3nt: TGTGCCAGCAGCCCCGACAGGTTAAATTCACCCCTCCACTTT; CDR3aa: CASSPDRLNSPLHF; v_gene: TRBV7-9; j_gene: TRBJ1-6; abundance: NA; d_gene: NA
CDR3nt: TGTGCCAGCAGCCAAGGGGGGGCTACAGAAGCTTTCTTT; CDR3aa: CASSQGGATEAFF; v_gene: TRBV3-1; j_gene: TRBJ1-1; abundance: NA; d_gene: NA
CDR3nt: TGCAGCGTTGAAGGGCTTGACGAGCAGTACTTC; CDR3aa: CSVEGLDEQYF; v_gene: TRBV29-1; j_gene: TRBJ2-7; abundance: NA; d_gene: NA
CDR3nt: TGTGCCAGCAGTACGAGGGGGGGCGGAGAGACCCAGTACTTC; CDR3aa: CASSTRGGGETQYF; v_gene: TRBV28; j_gene: TRBJ2-5; abundance: NA; d_gene: NA
CDR3nt: TGTGCCAGCAGCTACGACCCCTCCTACGAGCAGTACTTC; CDR3aa: CASSYDPSYEQYF; v_gene: TRBV7-9; j_gene: TRBJ2-7; abundance: NA; d_gene: NA
CDR3nt: TGCAGTGGTAGCGGGAGTAGACCAGATACGCAGTATTTT; CDR3aa: CSGSGSRPDTQYF; v_gene: TRBV20-1; j_gene: TRBJ2-3; abundance: NA; d_gene: TRBD2
CDR3nt: TGTGCCAGCAGATGGGACCTGGACAGCGAGCAGTACTTC; CDR3aa: CASRWDLDSEQYF; v_gene: TRBV7-8; j_gene: TRBJ2-7; abundance: NA; d_gene: NA
CDR3nt: TGTGCCAGCGGGACTAGCAGAGTTAATGAGCAGTTCTTC; CDR3aa: CASGTSRVNEQFF; v_gene: TRBV6-4; j_gene: TRBJ2-1; abundance: NA; d_gene: TRBD2
CDR3nt: TGCAGTGCAAACCCCCTTACTAGCGGGAGTGGCAATGAGCAGTTCTTC; CDR3aa: CSANPLTSGSGNEQFF; v_gene: TRBV20-1; j_gene: TRBJ2-1; abundance: NA; d_gene: TRBD2
CDR3nt: TGTGCCAGCAGCTTTAGGAGACTAGGGGGCCACAATGAGCAGTTCTTC; CDR3aa: CASSFRRLGGHNEQFF; v_gene: TRBV7-2; j_gene: TRBJ2-1; abundance: few; d_gene: NA
CDR3nt: TGTGCCAGCAACCAACCGCGGCGGGCAAGCACAGATACGCAGTATTTT; CDR3aa: CASNQPRRASTDTQYF; v_gene: TRBV7-8; j_gene: TRBJ2-3; abundance: NA; d_gene: NA